The sequence of this T cell receptor beta chain was determined in a study of spatial heterogeneity in lung cancer. This clonotype came up a few times. The antigen is undetermined. Study conclusions and caveats: Detection of ubiquitous tumor TCRs in blood was higher at resection than follow-up.

TCRdb re-analysed the 5' RACE reads in MiXCR, keeping a single row per CDR3 protein. The sample yields around 110,000 distinct CDR3 sequences, 9.5% to 15% seen once. Germline-derived CDR1 and CDR2 are SGHAT and FQNNGV. This CDR3 region has 14 residues. The V and J ends lost 0 bases and 14 bases, in that order; junction bases with no gene match: 5. The time point is: blood at routine non-recurrence follow-up after resection. Sequencing covered unsorted whole RNA taken from tumor, nontumor lung or frozen PBMC. The chain recombines TRBV11-2 with TRBJ2-1, with 12 bases that match TRBD2. Sequencing was performed on PBMCs, taken at follow-up. This TCR derives from a male donor with early-stage non-small cell lung cancer. DNA for the CDR3: TGTGCCAGCAGCTTAGATCTAGCGGGGGGGCTCGAGTTCTTC. Residues: CASSLDLAGGLEFF. The variable domain in full, completed from reference TRBV11-2 and TRBJ2-1, reads EAGVAQSPRYKIIEKRQSVAFWCNPISGHATLYWYQQILGQGPKLLIQFQNNGVVDDSQLPKDRFSAERLKGVDSTLKIQPAKLEDSAVYLCASSLDLAGGLEFFGPGTRLTVL.